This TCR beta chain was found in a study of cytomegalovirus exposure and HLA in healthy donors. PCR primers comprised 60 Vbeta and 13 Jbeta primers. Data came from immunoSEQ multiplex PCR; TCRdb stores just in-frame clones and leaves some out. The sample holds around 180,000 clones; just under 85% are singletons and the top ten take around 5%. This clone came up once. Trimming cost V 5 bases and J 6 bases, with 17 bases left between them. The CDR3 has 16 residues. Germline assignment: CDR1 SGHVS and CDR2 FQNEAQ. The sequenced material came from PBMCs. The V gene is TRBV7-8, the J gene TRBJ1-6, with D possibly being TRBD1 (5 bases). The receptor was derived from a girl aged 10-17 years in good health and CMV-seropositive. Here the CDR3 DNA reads TGTGCCAGCAGCGGACGCCCCAGGGCGAGTAATTCACCCCTCCACTTT. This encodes CASSGRPRASNSPLHF. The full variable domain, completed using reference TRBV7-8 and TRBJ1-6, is GAGVSQSPRYKVAKRGQDVALRCDPISGHVSLFWYQQALGQGPEFLTYFQNEAQLDKSGLPSDRFFAERPEGSVSTLKIQRTQQEDSAVYLCASSGRPRASNSPLHFGNGTRLTVT.